This T cell receptor beta chain was profiled in a study of cytomegalovirus exposure and HLA in healthy donors. Study-level points and caveats: A later analysis linked a missense DCLRE1C variant to TCR beta V- and J-gene trimming. For most subjects, TCR beta sequences were reported to predict HLA-A and HLA-B alleles with accuracy.

Vbeta (60) and Jbeta (13) primers were used in the PCR. Original processing notes: Later, 65 million to 90 million unique TCR beta chains were counted in an analysis, and some 9.9 million of them were shared. Data came from immunoSEQ multiplex PCR; TCRdb stores just in-frame clones and leaves some out. The V and J calls and clone size were taken over from that table, and D and trimming were inferred from the DNA. The sample table sets out more than 75,000 clones. This CDR3 spans 15 amino acids. Germline assignment: CDR1 KGHSH and CDR2 LQKENI. The ends were cut back, 0 bases at V and 7 bases at J, with 12 bases in the middle. With regard to this clone: No antigen is known for it.

The TCR comes from a man between 50 and 59 years old in good health and CMV-seropositive. The chain combines TRBV18 with TRBJ1-4; TRBD1 might be the D (6 bases). Sequenced material: PBMCs. In DNA, the CDR3 is TGTGCCAGCTCACCACCGGGGGCCTCGGGTGAAAAACTGTTTTTT. Residues: CASSPPGASGEKLFF.